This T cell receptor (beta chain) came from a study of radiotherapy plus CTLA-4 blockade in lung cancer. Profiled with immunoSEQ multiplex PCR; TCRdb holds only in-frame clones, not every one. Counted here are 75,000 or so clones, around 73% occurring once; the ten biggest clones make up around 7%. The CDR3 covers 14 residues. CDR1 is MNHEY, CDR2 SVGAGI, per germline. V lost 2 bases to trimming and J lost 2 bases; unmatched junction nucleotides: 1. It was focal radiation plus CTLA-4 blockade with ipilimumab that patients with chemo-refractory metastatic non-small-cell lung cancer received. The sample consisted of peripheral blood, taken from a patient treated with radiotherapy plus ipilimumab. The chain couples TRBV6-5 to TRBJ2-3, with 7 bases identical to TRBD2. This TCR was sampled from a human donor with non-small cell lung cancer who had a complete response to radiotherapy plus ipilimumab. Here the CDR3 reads CASSYLAATDTQYF. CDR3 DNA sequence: TGTGCCAGCAGTTACCTAGCGGCCACAGATACGCAGTATTTT.